Sequencing of this T cell receptor beta chain was carried out in a study of blood T cell repertoires in COVID-19. Study overall: From T cells, B-cell-depleted T cells, or PBMCs came the material, which was cDNA or gDNA.

In the authors' methods: Amplification of reference gene primers provided the estimated nucleated cell counts. TCRdb's copy holds only in-frame clones and misses some; the assay was immunoSEQ multiplex PCR. V and J calls and clone size follow that table, whereas D and trimming were derived from the DNA. The sample has about 270,000 clones, about nine tenths seen once. Germline V gene sequence: CDR1 WNHNN, CDR2 SYGVQD (reference sequence). The CDR3 extends over 14 amino acids. Trimming stripped 0 bases from V and 5 bases from J, with 10 bases between. This clonotype originated in a man aged 35 to 55 with active or convalescent COVID-19. This chain uses TRBV10-1 with TRBJ2-5; maybe TRBD1 (7 bases). The source material was peripheral blood. The CDR3 spells CASSESTGRETQYF. The CDR3, as DNA: TGCGCCAGCAGTGAGTCGACAGGGAGGGAGACCCAGTACTTC.